This TCR beta chain was sequenced in a study of CD8+CD57+ T cells in acquired aplastic anemia. At the level of the study: The sorted CD4+ and CD8+ cells yielded an average approximately 3 ug of DNA.

By flow cytometry, patients selected for sequencing had shown an expansion of CD8+CD57+ cells. CDR3 length equals 15 residues. The germline CDR1 and CDR2 sequences are SEHNR and FQNEAQ (reference sequence). With 5 bases removed from V and 9 bases from J, the gap between germline ends came to 20 bases. For CDR3 and TCR beta VDJ profiling, genomic DNA was the template used. TCRdb re-analysed the reads in MiXCR, keeping a single row per CDR3 protein. Of fewer than 250,000 distinct CDR3 sequences in the sample, 40% to 50% were seen once. The specimen was sorted CD4+, CD8+, or CD8+CD57+ T cells (not recorded which) from PBMCs. This clonotype was obtained from a human donor with aplastic anemia. The gene calls are TRBV7-9 and TRBJ2-1, with D possibly being TRBD2 (5 bases). The CDR3 coding sequence is TGTGCCAGCAGCCCTTCCGAGGACTTACCCAGTGAGCAGTTCTTC. It specifies CASSPSEDLPSEQFF.